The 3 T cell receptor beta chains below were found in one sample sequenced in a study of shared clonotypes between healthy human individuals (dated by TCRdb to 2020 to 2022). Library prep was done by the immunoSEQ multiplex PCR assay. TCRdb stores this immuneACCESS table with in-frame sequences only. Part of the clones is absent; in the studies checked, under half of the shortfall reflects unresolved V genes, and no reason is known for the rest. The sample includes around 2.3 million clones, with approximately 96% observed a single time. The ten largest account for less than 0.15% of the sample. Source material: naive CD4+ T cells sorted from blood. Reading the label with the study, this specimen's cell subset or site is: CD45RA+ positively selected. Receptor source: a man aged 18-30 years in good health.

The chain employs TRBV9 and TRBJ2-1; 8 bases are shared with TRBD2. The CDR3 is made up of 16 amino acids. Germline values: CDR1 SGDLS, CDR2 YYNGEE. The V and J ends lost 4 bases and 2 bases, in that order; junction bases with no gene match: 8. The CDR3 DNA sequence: TGTGCCAGCAGCCCATCCCCGGGGGGGCCCTACAATGAGCAGTTCTTC. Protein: CASSPSPGGPYNEQFF. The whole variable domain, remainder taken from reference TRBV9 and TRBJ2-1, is DSGVTQTPKHLITATGQRVTLRCSPRSGDLSVYWYQQSLDQGLQFLIQYYNGEERAKGNILERFSAQQFPDLHSELNLSSLELGDSALYFCASSPSPGGPYNEQFFGPGTRLTVL.

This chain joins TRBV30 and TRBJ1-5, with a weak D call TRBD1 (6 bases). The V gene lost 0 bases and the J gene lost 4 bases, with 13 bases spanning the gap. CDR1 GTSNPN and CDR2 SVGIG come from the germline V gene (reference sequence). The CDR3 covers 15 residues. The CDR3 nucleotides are TGTGCCTGGAGTGTGACTCCAGGGACAAATCAGCCCCAGCATTTT. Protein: CAWSVTPGTNQPQHF.

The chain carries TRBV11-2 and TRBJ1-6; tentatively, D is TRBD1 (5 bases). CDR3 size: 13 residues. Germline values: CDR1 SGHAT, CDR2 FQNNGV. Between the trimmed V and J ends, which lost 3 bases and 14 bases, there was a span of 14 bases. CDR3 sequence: CASSFMTDMSLHF. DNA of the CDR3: TGTGCCAGCAGCTTTATGACAGACATGTCCCTCCACTTT.